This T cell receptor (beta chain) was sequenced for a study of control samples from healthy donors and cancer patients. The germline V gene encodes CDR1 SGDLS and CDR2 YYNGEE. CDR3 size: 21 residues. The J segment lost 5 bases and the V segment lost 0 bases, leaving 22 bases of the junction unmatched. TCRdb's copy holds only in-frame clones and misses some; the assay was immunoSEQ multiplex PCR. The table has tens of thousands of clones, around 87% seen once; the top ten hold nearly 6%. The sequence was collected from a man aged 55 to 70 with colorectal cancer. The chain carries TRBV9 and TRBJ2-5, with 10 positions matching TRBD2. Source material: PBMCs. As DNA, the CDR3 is TGTGCCAGCAGCGTAGGTGGAAGCGGGGGGGCCGATAGTCCCCTCAGGGAGACCCAGTACTTC. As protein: CASSVGGSGGADSPLRETQYF.